These 7 T cell receptor beta chains originate from one sample sequenced in a study of Ad26.COV2.S vaccination and SARS-CoV-2 variants. The data were produced by immunoSEQ multiplex PCR, yet TCRdb's version contains in-frame clones alone and is incomplete. The sample shows more than 300,000 clones, 86% of them seen only once. Regarding treatment: about 20 received Ad26.COV2.S at low or high dose, single or two shots; about 5 received placebo; per-sample allocation not given. The samples were gathered on day 63 after the first injection of vaccine or placebo. Here the sequenced sample was peripheral blood, taken in a trial of Ad26.COV2.S vaccine versus placebo. The receptors stem from a person between 18 and 59 years old who received the Ad26.COV2.S COVID-19 vaccine or a placebo.

Only a few counts were recorded for this clone. V gene TRBV4-1 combines with J gene TRBJ1-3; TRBD1 matches at 7 bases. Germline V gene lookup returns CDR1 MGHRA and CDR2 YSYEKL. CDR3 size: 15 residues. The V segment lost 6 bases and the J segment 4 bases; nucleotides outside the gene matches: 9. CDR3 loop: CASRLKVGQGNTIYF. CDR3 DNA: TGCGCCAGCAGGCTGAAGGTGGGACAGGGAAACACCATATATTTT.

This chain uses TRBV24-1 with TRBJ1-1, with D hard to call. The germline V gene has CDR1 KGHDR and CDR2 SFDVKD. The CDR3 has 14 residues. V lost 9 bases to trimming and J lost 1 base, with 14 bases between them. The CDR3 sequence: CATLNREPNTEAFF. CDR3 bases: TGTGCCACCCTTAACAGAGAACCGAACACTGAAGCTTTCTTT.

Comments on this clone: One end of the junction is discordant with germline, which a read error may explain. Here the CDR3 DNA reads TGTGCTAGCAGCTTAGGGCTAGCGGGTAACACCGGGGAGCTGTTTTTT. Translated: CASSLGLAGNTGELFF. V and J are TRBV7-7 and TRBJ2-2, with TRBD2 matching over 8 bases. The CDR3 spans 16 residues. Per germline, CDR1 SSHAT and CDR2 FNYEAQ (reference sequence).

The chain couples TRBV6-5 to TRBJ2-7, with 10 bases matching TRBD1. Germline V lookup: CDR1 MNHEY, CDR2 SVGAGI. Trimming took 6 bases from V and 3 from J; bases not matched to a gene: 5. The CDR3 has 14 amino acids. CDR3 sequence: CASSGTGVGYEQYF. CDR3 bases: TGTGCCAGCAGCGGGACAGGGGTGGGCTACGAGCAGTACTTC.

This clone has just a few counts. V and J are TRBV12-3 or TRBV12-4 and TRBJ1-1, with 8 bases that match TRBD1. Trimming took 5 bases from V and 1 from J; bases not matched to a gene: 0. The CDR3 loop spans 13 amino acids. The CDR3 spells CASSDRGNTEAFF. CDR3 DNA sequence: TGTGCCAGCAGTGACAGGGGGAACACTGAAGCTTTCTTT.

The rearrangement uses TRBV29-1 and TRBJ2-5, with TRBD1 matching 10 bases. The V segment lost 4 bases and the J segment 5 bases; nucleotides outside the gene matches: 13. The V gene's germline CDR1 is SQVTM and CDR2 ANQGSEA. The CDR3 loop spans 16 amino acids. Here the CDR3 DNA reads TGCAGCGTTGTAAGGGGATGGGGACAGGGGTCGGAGACCCAGTACTTC. Protein product: CSVVRGWGQGSETQYF.

The DNA of the CDR3 is TGTGCCAGCACCCTCCTAGCGGGCAACCAAGAGACCCAGTACTTC. Amino acids: CASTLLAGNQETQYF. This chain connects TRBV11-1 to TRBJ2-5; 8 bases align to TRBD2. The CDR3 extends over 15 amino acids. V was clipped by 7 bases and J by 0 bases; unmatched bases: 7. Germline-derived CDR1 and CDR2 are SGHAT and FQDESV (reference sequence).